Detailed here is one T cell receptor (beta chain). The antigen is not known. These data belong to a study of T cell responses to AZD1222 COVID-19 vaccine. Study-wide points: The donors showed a predominance of white British ancestry and of females, with possible underestimation of clonal diversity. Targets within unmutated variant regions were reportedly found for nearly half of spike-specific TCRs.

Assay: immunoSEQ multiplex PCR; the TCRdb copy retains only in-frame clones and omits some. The sample holds over 150,000 clones; about 90% are singletons and the top ten take 5.5%. This TCR derives from an adult in good health. Sequencing was performed on peripheral blood, taken on day 0 of MenACWY control vaccination.

The CDR3 coding sequence is TGTGCCAGCAGTATCGGAGAGACCCAGTACTTC. Translation gives CASSIGETQYF. The gene calls are TRBV28 and TRBJ2-5, with unresolved D. The CDR3 spans 11 residues. CDR1 and CDR2 (germline): MDHEN, SYDVKM. The V end was cut by 5 bases, the J end by 4 bases, with 5 bases between. The full variable domain, in which reference TRBV28 and TRBJ2-5 provide the parts outside the CDR3, is DVKVTQSSRYLVKRTGEKVFLECVQDMDHENMFWYRQDPGLGLRLIYFSYDVKMKEKGDIPEGYSVSREKKERFSLILESASTNQTSMYLCASSIGETQYFGPGTRLLVL.